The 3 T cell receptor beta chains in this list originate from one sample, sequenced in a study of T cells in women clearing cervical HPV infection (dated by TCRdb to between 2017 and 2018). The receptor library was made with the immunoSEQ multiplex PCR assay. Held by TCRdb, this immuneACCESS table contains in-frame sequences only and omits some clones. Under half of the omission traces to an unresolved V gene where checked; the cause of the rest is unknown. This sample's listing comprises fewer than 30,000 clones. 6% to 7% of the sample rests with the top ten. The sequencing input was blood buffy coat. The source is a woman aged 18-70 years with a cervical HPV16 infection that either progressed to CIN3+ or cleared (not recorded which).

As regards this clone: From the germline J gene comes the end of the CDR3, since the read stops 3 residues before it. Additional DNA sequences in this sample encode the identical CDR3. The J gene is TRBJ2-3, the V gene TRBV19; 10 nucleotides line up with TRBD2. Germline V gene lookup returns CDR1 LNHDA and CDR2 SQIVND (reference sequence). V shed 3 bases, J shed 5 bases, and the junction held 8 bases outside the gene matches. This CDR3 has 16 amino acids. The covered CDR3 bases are TGTGCCAGTAGTATCTTAGCAGCGGGAGGGCAAGATACG. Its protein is CASSILAAGGQDT. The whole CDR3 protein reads CASSILAAGGQDTQYF. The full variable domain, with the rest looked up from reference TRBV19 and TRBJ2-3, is DGGITQSPKYLFRKEGQNVTLSCEQNLNHDAMYWYRQDPGQGLRLIYYSQIVNDFQKGDIAEGYSVSREKKESFPLTVTSAQKNPTAFYLCASSILAAGGQDTQYFGPGTRLTVL.

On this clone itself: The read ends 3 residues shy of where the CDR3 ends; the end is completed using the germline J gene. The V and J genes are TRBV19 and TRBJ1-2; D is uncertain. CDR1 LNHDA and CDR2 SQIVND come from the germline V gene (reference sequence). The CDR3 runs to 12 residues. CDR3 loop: CASIKCSYDYTF. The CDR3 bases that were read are TGTGCCAGTATAAAGTGCTCCTACGAC.

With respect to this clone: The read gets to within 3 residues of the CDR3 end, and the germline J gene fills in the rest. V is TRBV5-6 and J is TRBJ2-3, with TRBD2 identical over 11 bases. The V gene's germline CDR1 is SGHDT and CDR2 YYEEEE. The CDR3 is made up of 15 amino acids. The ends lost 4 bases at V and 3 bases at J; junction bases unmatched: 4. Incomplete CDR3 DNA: TGTGCCAGCAGCCAACTAGCGGGAGAGACAGATACG. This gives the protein CASSQLAGETDT. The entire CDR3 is CASSQLAGETDTQYF.